This T cell receptor beta chain originates from a study of blood T cell repertoires in COVID-19. The wider study: The study drew acute and convalescent COVID-19 samples from the United States, Italy and Spain. T cells, B-cell-depleted T cells, or PBMCs provided the cDNA or gDNA that served as material.

In the original analysis: Amplifying reference gene primers gave estimates of nucleated cell counts. Assay: immunoSEQ multiplex PCR; the TCRdb copy retains only in-frame clones and omits some. The V and J calls and clone size were taken over from that table, and D and trimming were inferred from the DNA. The sample shows 77,000 or so clones, about four fifths of them seen only once. This clone appeared once. Trimming stripped 3 bases from V and 5 bases from J, with 13 bases between. Germline loops: CDR1 MGHDK, CDR2 SYGVNS. This CDR3 spans 14 amino acids. The sequenced sample consisted of peripheral blood. The receptor was isolated from a woman at least 80 years old with active or convalescent COVID-19. The chain couples TRBV25-1 to TRBJ1-1; D is ambiguous. The CDR3 DNA sequence: TGTGCCAGCAGTGAGTGGGGAGGGAATACTGAAGCTTTCTTT. Its translation is CASSEWGGNTEAFF. The whole variable domain, remainder taken from reference TRBV25-1 and TRBJ1-1, is EADIYQTPRYLVIGTGKKITLECSQTMGHDKMYWYQQDPGMELHLIHYSYGVNSTEKGDLSSESTVSRIRTEHFPLTLESARPSHTSQYLCASSEWGGNTEAFFGQGTRLTVV.